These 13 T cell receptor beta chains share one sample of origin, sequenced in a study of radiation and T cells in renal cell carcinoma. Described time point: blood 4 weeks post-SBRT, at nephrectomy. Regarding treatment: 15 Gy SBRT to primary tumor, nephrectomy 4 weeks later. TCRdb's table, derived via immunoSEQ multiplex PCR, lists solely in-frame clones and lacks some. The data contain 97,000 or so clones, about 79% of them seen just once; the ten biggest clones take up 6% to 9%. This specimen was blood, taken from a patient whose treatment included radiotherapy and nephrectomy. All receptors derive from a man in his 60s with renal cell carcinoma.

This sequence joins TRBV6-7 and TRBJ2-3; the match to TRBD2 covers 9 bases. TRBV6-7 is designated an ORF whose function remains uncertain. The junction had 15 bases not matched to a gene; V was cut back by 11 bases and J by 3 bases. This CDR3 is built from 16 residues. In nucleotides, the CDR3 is TGTGCCCGATTATTTAGCGGGAGAGAGTGGACAGATACGCAGTATTTT. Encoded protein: CARLFSGREWTDTQYF.

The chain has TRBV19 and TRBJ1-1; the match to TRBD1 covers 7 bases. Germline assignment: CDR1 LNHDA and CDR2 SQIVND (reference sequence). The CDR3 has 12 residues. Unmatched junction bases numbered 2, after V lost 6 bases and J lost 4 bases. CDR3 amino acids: CASSHRGTEAFF. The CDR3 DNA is TGTGCCAGTAGCCACAGGGGCACTGAAGCTTTCTTT.

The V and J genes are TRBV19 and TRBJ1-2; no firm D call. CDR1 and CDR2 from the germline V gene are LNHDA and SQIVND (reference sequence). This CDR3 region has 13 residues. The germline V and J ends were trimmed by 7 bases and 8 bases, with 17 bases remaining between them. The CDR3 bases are TGTGCCAGTACTATGGTTTCTGTCGGAGGCTACACCTTC. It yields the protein CASTMVSVGGYTF. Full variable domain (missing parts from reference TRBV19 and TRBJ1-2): DGGITQSPKYLFRKEGQNVTLSCEQNLNHDAMYWYRQDPGQGLRLIYYSQIVNDFQKGDIAEGYSVSREKKESFPLTVTSAQKNPTAFYLCASTMVSVGGYTFGSGTRLTVV.

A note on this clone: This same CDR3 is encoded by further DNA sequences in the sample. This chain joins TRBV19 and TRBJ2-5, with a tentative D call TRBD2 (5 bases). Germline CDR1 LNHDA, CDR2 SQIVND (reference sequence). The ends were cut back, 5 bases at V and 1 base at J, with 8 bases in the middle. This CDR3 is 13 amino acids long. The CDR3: CASSSSGQETQYF. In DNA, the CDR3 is TGTGCCAGTAGTTCCAGCGGCCAAGAGACCCAGTACTTC.

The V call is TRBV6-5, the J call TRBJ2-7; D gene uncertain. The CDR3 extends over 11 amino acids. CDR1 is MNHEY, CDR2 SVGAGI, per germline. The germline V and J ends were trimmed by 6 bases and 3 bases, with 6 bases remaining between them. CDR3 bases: TGTGCCAGCAGGCGACTCTACGAGCAGTACTTC. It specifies CASRRLYEQYF.

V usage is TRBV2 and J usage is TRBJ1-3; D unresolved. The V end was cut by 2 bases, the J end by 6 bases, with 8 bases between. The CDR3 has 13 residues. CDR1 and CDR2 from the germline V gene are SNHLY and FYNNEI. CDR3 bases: TGTGCCAGCAGTGAAACTAGGCAAAACACCATATATTTT. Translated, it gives CASSETRQNTIYF.

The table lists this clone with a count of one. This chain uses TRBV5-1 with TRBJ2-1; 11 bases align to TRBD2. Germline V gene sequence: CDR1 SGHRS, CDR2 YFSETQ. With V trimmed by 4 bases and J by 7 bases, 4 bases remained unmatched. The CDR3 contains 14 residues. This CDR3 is CASSAGLAVNEQFF. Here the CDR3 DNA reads TGCGCCAGCAGCGCGGGACTAGCGGTGAATGAGCAGTTCTTC.

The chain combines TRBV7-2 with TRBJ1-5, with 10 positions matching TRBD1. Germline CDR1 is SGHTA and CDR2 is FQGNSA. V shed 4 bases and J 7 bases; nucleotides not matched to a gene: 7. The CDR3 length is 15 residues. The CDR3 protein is CASSSEGQGIQPQHF. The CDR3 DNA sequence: TGTGCCAGCAGCTCCGAGGGACAGGGGATCCAGCCCCAGCATTTT.

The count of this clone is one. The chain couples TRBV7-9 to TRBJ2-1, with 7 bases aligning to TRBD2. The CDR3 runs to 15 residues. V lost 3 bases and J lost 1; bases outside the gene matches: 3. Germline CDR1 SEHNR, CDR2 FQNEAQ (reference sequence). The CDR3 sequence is CASSLGRGSYNEQFF. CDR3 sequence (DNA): TGTGCCAGCAGCTTGGGGCGGGGGTCCTACAATGAGCAGTTCTTC.

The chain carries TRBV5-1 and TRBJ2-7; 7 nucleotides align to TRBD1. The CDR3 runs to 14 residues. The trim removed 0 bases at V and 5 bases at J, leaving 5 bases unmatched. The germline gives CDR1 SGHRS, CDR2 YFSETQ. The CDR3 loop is CASSLETGFDEQYF. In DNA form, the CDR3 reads TGCGCCAGCAGCTTGGAGACAGGGTTCGACGAGCAGTACTTC. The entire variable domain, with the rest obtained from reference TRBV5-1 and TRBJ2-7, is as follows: KAGVTQTPRYLIKTRGQQVTLSCSPISGHRSVSWYQQTPGQGLQFLFEYFSETQRNKGNFPGRFSGRQFSNSRSEMNVSTLELGDSALYLCASSLETGFDEQYFGPGTRLTVT.

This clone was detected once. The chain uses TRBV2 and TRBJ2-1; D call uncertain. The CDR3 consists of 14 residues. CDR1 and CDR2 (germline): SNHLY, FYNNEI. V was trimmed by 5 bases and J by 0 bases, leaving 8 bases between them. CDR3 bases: TGTGCCAGCAGTTCGGTTAGCTCCTACAATGAGCAGTTCTTC. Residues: CASSSVSSYNEQFF. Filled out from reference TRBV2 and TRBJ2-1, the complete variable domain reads EPEVTQTPSHQVTQMGQEVILRCVPISNHLYFYWYRQILGQKVEFLVSFYNNEISEKSEIFDDQFSVERPDGSNFTLKIRSTKLEDSAMYFCASSSVSSYNEQFFGPGTRLTVL.

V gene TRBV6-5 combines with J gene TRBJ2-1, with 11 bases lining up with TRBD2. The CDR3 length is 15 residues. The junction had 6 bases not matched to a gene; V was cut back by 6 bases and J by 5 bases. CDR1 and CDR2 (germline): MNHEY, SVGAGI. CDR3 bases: TGTGCCAGCAGAACCGGGACTAGCGGACACAATGAGCAGTTCTTC. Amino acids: CASRTGTSGHNEQFF.

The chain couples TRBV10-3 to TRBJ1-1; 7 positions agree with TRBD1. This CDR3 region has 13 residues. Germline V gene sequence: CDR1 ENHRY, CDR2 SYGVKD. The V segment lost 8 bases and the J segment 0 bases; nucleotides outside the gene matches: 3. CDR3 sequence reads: CAIHRGLNTEAFF. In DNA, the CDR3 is TGTGCCATCCACAGGGGCCTGAACACTGAAGCTTTCTTT.